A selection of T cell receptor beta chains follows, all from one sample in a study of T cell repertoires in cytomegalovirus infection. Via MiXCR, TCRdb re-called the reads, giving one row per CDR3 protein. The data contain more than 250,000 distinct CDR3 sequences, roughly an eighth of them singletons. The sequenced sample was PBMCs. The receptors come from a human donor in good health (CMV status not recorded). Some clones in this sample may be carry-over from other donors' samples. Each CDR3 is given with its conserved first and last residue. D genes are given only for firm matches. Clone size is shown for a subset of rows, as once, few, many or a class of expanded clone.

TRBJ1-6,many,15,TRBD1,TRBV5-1,CASSLTGTANSPLHF,TGCGCCAGCAGCTTGACCGGGACAGCAAATTCACCCCTCCACTTT
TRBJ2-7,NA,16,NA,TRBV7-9,CASSLALGHMPYEQYF,TGTGCCAGCAGCTTAGCTCTAGGGCACATGCCCTACGAGCAGTACTTC
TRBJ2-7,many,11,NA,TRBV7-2,CASSSRGEQYF,TGTGCCAGCAGCTCCCGTGGCGAGCAGTACTTC
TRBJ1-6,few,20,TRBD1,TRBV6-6,CASSSRKPFSGTGTNSPLHF,TGTGCCAGCAGCTCCCGAAAACCCTTCTCCGGGACAGGGACGAATTCACCCCTCCACTTT
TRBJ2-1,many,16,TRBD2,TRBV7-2,CASSLSGGIVFNEQFF,TGTGCCAGCAGCTTATCGGGGGGGATCGTATTCAATGAGCAGTTCTTC
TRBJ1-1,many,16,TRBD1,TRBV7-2,CASSPKTGSKATEAFF,TGTGCCAGCAGCCCTAAGACAGGGTCCAAGGCCACTGAAGCTTTCTTT
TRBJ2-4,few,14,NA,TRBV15,CATSSSPDPNIQYF,TGTGCCACCAGCAGCTCCCCGGACCCAAACATTCAGTACTTC
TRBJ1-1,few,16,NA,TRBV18,CASSPLSKRENTEAFF,TGTGCCAGCTCACCATTGTCGAAGCGTGAAAACACTGAAGCTTTCTTT
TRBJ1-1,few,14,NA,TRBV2,CASSTRGKNTEAFF,TGTGCCAGCAGTACTAGGGGCAAGAACACTGAAGCTTTCTTT
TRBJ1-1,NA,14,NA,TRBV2,CASGDRETYVEAFF,TGTGCCAGCGGTGACAGAGAGACCTATGTTGAAGCTTTCTTT
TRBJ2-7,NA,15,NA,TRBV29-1,CSVEGGTKSSYEQYF,TGCAGCGTTGAAGGGGGGACCAAGAGTTCCTACGAGCAGTACTTC
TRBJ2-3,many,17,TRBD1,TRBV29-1,CSVDTQDRALRTDTQYF,TGCAGCGTTGATACGCAAGACAGGGCCCTTCGCACAGATACGCAGTATTTT
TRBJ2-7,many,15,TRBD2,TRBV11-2,CASSFFAGGRYEQYF,TGTGCCAGCAGCTTTTTTGCGGGAGGACGCTACGAGCAGTACTTC
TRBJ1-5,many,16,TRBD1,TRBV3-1,CASSASGTGVNQPQHF,TGTGCCAGCAGCGCCTCCGGGACAGGGGTTAATCAGCCCCAGCATTTT
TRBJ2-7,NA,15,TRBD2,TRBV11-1,CASSSSGLSSYEQYF,TGTGCCAGCAGCTCTAGCGGACTGAGCTCCTACGAGCAGTACTTC
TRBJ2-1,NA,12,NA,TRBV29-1,CSGDWAYNEQFF,TGCAGCGGGGACTGGGCCTACAATGAGCAGTTCTTC
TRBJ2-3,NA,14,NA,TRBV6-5,CASSTPGREDTQYF,TGTGCCAGCAGCACCCCGGGGCGAGAAGATACGCAGTATTTT
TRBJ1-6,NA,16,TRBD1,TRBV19,CASSSTRQGAYSPLHF,TGTGCCAGTAGTAGTACTCGACAGGGGGCTTATTCACCCCTCCACTTT
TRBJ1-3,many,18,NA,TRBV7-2,CASSLARRTPGGVNTIYF,TGTGCCAGCAGCTTAGCCCGACGGACACCGGGAGGGGTTAACACCATATATTTT
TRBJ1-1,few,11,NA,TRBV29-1,CSGAPNTEAFF,TGCAGCGGTGCACCCAACACTGAAGCTTTCTTT
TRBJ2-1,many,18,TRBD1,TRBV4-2,CASSQDPPAGQGVNEQFF,TGTGCCAGCAGCCAAGATCCACCCGCGGGACAGGGCGTTAATGAGCAGTTCTTC
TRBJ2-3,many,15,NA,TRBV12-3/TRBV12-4,CASSFGQRSTDTQYF,TGTGCCAGCAGTTTCGGACAGCGCAGCACAGATACGCAGTATTTT
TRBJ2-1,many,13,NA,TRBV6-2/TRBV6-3,CASKRLYNNEQFF,TGTGCCAGCAAGAGACTATACAACAATGAGCAGTTCTTC
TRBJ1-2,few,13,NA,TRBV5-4,CASSEEPLGGYTF,TGTGCCAGCAGCGAGGAACCGCTCGGTGGCTACACCTTC
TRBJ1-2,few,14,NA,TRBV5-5,CASSFRVGANGYTF,TGTGCCAGCAGCTTCAGGGTAGGGGCGAATGGCTACACCTTC
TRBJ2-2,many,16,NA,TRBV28,CASTPVRTTYTGELFF,TGTGCCAGCACCCCTGTGAGGACTACCTACACCGGGGAGCTGTTTTTT
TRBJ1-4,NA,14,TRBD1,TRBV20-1,CSARNDRGTEKLFF,TGCAGTGCTAGAAACGACAGGGGAACTGAAAAACTGTTTTTT
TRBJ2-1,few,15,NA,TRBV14,CASSQTGVNYNEQFF,TGTGCCAGCAGCCAAACGGGAGTGAATTACAATGAGCAGTTCTTC
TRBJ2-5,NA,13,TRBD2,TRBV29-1,CSVELAGGETQYF,TGCAGCGTTGAACTAGCGGGAGGAGAGACCCAGTACTTC
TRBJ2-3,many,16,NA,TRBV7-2,CASSAPWAKGTDTQYF,TGTGCCAGCAGCGCCCCCTGGGCCAAGGGCACAGATACGCAGTATTTT
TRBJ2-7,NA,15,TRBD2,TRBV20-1,CSARAGTRTTDEQYF,TGCAGTGCTAGAGCCGGGACTAGGACGACGGACGAGCAGTACTTC
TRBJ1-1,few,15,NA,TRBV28,CASSFGWGLDTEAFF,TGTGCCAGCAGTTTTGGTTGGGGGCTGGACACTGAAGCTTTCTTT
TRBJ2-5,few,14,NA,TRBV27,CASPEDQGMETQYF,TGTGCCAGCCCGGAGGACCAGGGTATGGAGACCCAGTACTTC
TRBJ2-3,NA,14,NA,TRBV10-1,CASSDPRSTDTQYF,TGCGCCAGCAGTGACCCAAGGAGCACAGATACGCAGTATTTT
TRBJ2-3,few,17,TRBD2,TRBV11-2,CASSLFGVAGRTDTQYF,TGTGCCAGCAGCCTCTTTGGGGTAGCGGGACGCACAGATACGCAGTATTTT
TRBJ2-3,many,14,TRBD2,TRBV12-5,CASGLGLGGDTQYF,TGTGCTAGTGGCCTCGGACTAGGAGGTGATACGCAGTATTTT
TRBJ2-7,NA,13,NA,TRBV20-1,CSASRQLTYEQYF,TGCAGTGCTTCCAGACAGCTAACCTACGAGCAGTACTTC
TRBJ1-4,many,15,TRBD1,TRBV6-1,CASNELGQKNEKLFF,TGTGCCAGCAACGAATTGGGACAGAAGAATGAAAAACTGTTTTTT
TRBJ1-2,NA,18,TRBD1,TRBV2,CASSDRQGAFVGSHGYTF,TGTGCCAGCAGTGACAGACAGGGGGCTTTCGTTGGGAGCCATGGCTACACCTTC
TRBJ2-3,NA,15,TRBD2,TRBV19,CACRVAGAYTDTQYF,TGTGCCTGCCGAGTAGCGGGGGCGTACACAGATACGCAGTATTTT
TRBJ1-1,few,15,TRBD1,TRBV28,CASRGIGTGKAEAFF,TGTGCCAGCAGGGGGATCGGGACAGGGAAGGCTGAAGCTTTCTTT
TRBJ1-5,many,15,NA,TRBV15,CATSKGGTGNQPQHF,TGTGCCACCAGCAAAGGGGGGACCGGCAATCAGCCCCAGCATTTT
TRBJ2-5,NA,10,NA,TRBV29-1,CSGGQETQYF,TGCAGCGGAGGCCAGGAGACCCAGTACTTC
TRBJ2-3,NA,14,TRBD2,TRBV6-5,CAARDLGEGDTQYF,TGTGCCGCCCGGGACCTAGGGGAGGGTGATACGCAGTATTTT